This TCR beta chain was identified during a study of blood T cell repertoires in COVID-19. Study-level background: Samples of COVID-19 (acute and convalescent) were obtained from the United States, Italy and Spain.

Membership in each cohort depended on participant-reported clinical history. Profiled with immunoSEQ multiplex PCR; TCRdb holds only in-frame clones, not every one. The sample lists roughly 160,000 clones, roughly 80% seen once, with around 6% in the top ten. This CDR3 has 12 amino acids. Germline values: CDR1 GTSNPN, CDR2 SVGIG (reference sequence). V lost 0 bases and J 6 bases, leaving 6 bases between the germline ends. This sequence originates from a woman aged 40 to 50 with acute COVID-19. The sample consisted of PBMCs or T cells enriched from blood (not recorded which). The rearrangement links TRBV30 to TRBJ2-1, with D possibly TRBD2 on 5 matching bases. The CDR3 here is CAWSVGSNEQFF. The CDR3 DNA reads TGTGCCTGGAGTGTAGGGAGCAATGAGCAGTTCTTC.